Below are 4 T cell receptor beta chains sequenced from a single sample in a study of identical twins. A single record per CDR3 protein comes from TCRdb applying MiXCR to the 5' RACE reads. The data contain some 1,600,000 distinct CDR3 sequences, around 33% of them singletons. The sample comprised cord blood. The receptors were sampled from a newborn girl in good health.

In this sample, this clonotype turned up a few times. The rearrangement links TRBV7-2 to TRBJ2-5; 15 bases match TRBD2. The CDR3 covers 13 residues. V shed 5 bases and J 13 bases; nucleotides not matched to a gene: 5. In germline, CDR1 is SGHTA, CDR2 FQGNSA. The CDR3 DNA reads TGTGCCAGCAGCATGGGACTAGCGGGGGGTCTGTACTTC. Its protein product is CASSMGLAGGLYF. Together with reference TRBV7-2 and TRBJ2-5, the CDR3 gives the full variable domain: GAGVSQSPSNKVTEKGKDVELRCDPISGHTALYWYRQSLGQGLEFLIYFQGNSAPDKSGLPSDRFSAERTGGSVSTLTIQRTQQEDSAVYLCASSMGLAGGLYFGPGTRLLVL.

The chain links TRBV19 to TRBJ2-5; 11 bases match TRBD1. The CDR3 extends over 14 amino acids. The germline V gene encodes CDR1 LNHDA and CDR2 SQIVND (reference sequence). V shed 11 bases and J 4 bases; nucleotides not matched to a gene: 9. For the CDR3, the DNA is TGTGCCGTATCCGGGACAGGGGGTCGAGAGACCCAGTACTTC. Protein sequence: CAVSGTGGRETQYF.

The chain couples TRBV5-8 to TRBJ2-7; possibly TRBD1 for D (6 bases). The CDR3 runs 15 residues. Trimming stripped 2 bases from V and 7 bases from J, with 19 bases between. Germline CDR1 reads SGHTS; CDR2 reads YDEGEE. CDR3 loop: CASSLGQSSYNEQYF. CDR3 bases: TGTGCCAGCAGCTTAGGACAGAGCTCCTACAATGAGCAGTACTTC.

CDR3 protein: CASSQDHRGGNTEAFF. CDR3 DNA sequence: TGCGCCAGCAGCCAAGATCATAGAGGCGGGAACACTGAAGCTTTCTTT. The rearrangement joins TRBV4-1 to TRBJ1-1; D not resolved. This CDR3 comprises 16 residues. Trimming shortened V by 0 bases and J by 1 base, and 12 bases separated the two germline ends. Looked up from germline, CDR1 is MGHRA and CDR2 is YSYEKL.